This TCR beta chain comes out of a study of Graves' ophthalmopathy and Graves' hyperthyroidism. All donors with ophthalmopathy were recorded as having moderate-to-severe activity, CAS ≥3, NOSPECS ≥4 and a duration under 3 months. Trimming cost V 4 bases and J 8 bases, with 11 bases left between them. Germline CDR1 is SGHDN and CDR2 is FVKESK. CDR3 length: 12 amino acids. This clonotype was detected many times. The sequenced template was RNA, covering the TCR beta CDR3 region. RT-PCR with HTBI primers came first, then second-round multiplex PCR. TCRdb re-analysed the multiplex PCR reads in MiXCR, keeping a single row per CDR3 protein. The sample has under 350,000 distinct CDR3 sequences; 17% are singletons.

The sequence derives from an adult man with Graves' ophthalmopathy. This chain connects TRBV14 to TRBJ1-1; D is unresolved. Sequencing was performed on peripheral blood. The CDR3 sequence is CASSPSGREAFF. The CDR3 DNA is TGTGCCAGCAGCCCGAGCGGGAGGGAAGCTTTCTTT.